The rows below give T cell receptor beta chains drawn from one sample of a study of shared clonotypes between healthy human individuals. Assay: immunoSEQ multiplex PCR; the TCRdb copy retains only in-frame clones and omits some. Seen here are fewer than 2.5 million clones, approximately 93% observed once, and the top ten hold approximately 0.35%. The sequencing sample was made of naive CD4+ T cells from PBMCs. The origin of the receptors is a man aged 18 to 29 in good health. Some clones in this sample may be carry-over from other donors' samples. Both conserved end residues are part of each CDR3. Each record gives: V gene, clone size, J gene, D gene, CDR3 protein, CDR3 DNA. A D gene is named only where the DNA matches it firmly. Only part of the rows carry a size: once, few, many, or a class if the clone is expanded.

v_gene: TRBV30; abundance: NA; j_gene: TRBJ1-4; d_gene: NA; CDR3aa: CAWGRGRVRSNEKLFF; CDR3nt: TGTGCCTGGGGCCGTGGGAGGGTTAGGTCTAATGAAAAACTGTTTTTT
v_gene: TRBV9; abundance: NA; j_gene: TRBJ2-1; d_gene: NA; CDR3aa: CASSLRGDSYNEQFF; CDR3nt: TGTGCCAGCAGCCTCAGAGGGGACTCCTACAATGAGCAGTTCTTC
v_gene: TRBV19; abundance: NA; j_gene: TRBJ2-1; d_gene: TRBD1; CDR3aa: CASSGGTGGARYEQFF; CDR3nt: TGTGCCAGTAGTGGGGGGACAGGGGGCGCTCGGTATGAGCAGTTCTTC
v_gene: TRBV7-2; abundance: NA; j_gene: TRBJ2-7; d_gene: NA; CDR3aa: CASSEQTGESEQYF; CDR3nt: TGTGCCAGCAGCGAACAGACTGGGGAGAGCGAGCAGTACTTC
v_gene: TRBV7-9; abundance: NA; j_gene: TRBJ2-1; d_gene: TRBD1; CDR3aa: CASSLPGQGYNEQFF; CDR3nt: TGTGCCAGCAGCTTGCCGGGACAGGGGTACAATGAGCAGTTCTTC
v_gene: TRBV5-5; abundance: NA; j_gene: TRBJ2-1; d_gene: NA; CDR3aa: CASSVSGTPYNEQFF; CDR3nt: TGTGCCAGCAGCGTCTCCGGGACACCGTACAATGAGCAGTTCTTC
v_gene: TRBV10-2; abundance: NA; j_gene: TRBJ2-1; d_gene: TRBD2; CDR3aa: CASRMGLAEPPPYNEQFF; CDR3nt: TGCGCCAGCAGAATGGGACTAGCGGAACCCCCCCCCTACAATGAGCAGTTCTTC
v_gene: TRBV7-3; abundance: NA; j_gene: TRBJ1-2; d_gene: NA; CDR3aa: CASSLTGGPYGYTF; CDR3nt: TGTGCCAGCAGCTTAACGGGGGGGCCCTATGGCTACACCTTC
v_gene: TRBV6-5; abundance: NA; j_gene: TRBJ1-2; d_gene: NA; CDR3aa: CASSYRDGYGYTF; CDR3nt: TGTGCCAGCAGTTACAGGGACGGATATGGCTACACCTTC
v_gene: TRBV6-1; abundance: NA; j_gene: TRBJ2-6; d_gene: NA; CDR3aa: CASSEAGRLSGANVLTF; CDR3nt: TGTGCCAGCAGTGAAGCGGGACGCCTCTCTGGGGCCAACGTCCTGACTTTC
v_gene: TRBV7-3; abundance: NA; j_gene: TRBJ2-3; d_gene: NA; CDR3aa: CASSLSQDSTDTQYF; CDR3nt: TGTGCCAGCAGCTTATCTCAGGACAGCACAGATACGCAGTATTTT
v_gene: TRBV29-1; abundance: NA; j_gene: TRBJ1-2; d_gene: NA; CDR3aa: CSVEGGGLDYGYTF; CDR3nt: TGCAGCGTTGAAGGAGGCGGGTTGGACTATGGCTACACCTTC
v_gene: TRBV29-1; abundance: once; j_gene: TRBJ1-4; d_gene: NA; CDR3aa: CSVEVMGRNEKLFF; CDR3nt: TGCAGCGTTGAAGTAATGGGCAGAAATGAAAAACTGTTTTTT
v_gene: TRBV7-9; abundance: NA; j_gene: TRBJ2-5; d_gene: NA; CDR3aa: CASSFGGILKDF; CDR3nt: TGTGCCAGCAGCTTTGGCGGGATTCTGAAGGACTTC